The entry below describes one T cell receptor beta chain. V lost 6 bases and J lost 4; bases outside the gene matches: 2. CDR1 MNHNS and CDR2 SASEGT come from the germline V gene. CDR3 length: 12 amino acids. The sample comes from a study of OX40 agonist ivuxolimab in advanced cancers. Clones were read by immunoSEQ multiplex PCR, and TCRdb kept only the in-frame ones, dropping some. Among about 110,000 clones listed, approximately 90% were seen once. The sample consisted of CD4+ or CD8+ T cells sorted from blood, taken in a trial of the OX40 agonist ivuxolimab. This chain uses TRBV6-1 with TRBJ2-7; 8 nucleotides align to TRBD1. The clonotype comes from an adult with an advanced solid tumor such as melanoma, head and neck, liver or kidney cancer. CDR3 DNA: TGTGCCAGCAGGCAGGGGGCGTACGAGCAGTACTTC. It specifies CASRQGAYEQYF.